Listed below are T cell receptor beta chains from one sample, sequenced in a study of blood T cell repertoires in COVID-19. Only in-frame clones appear in the TCRdb table, and some are missing; sequencing was by immunoSEQ multiplex PCR. The top ten clones hold just under 20% of a sample with about 220,000 clones, around four fifths of them seen once. Specimen: peripheral blood. These receptors all come from a man between 25 and 39 years old with active or convalescent COVID-19. The CDR3 runs from the conserved cysteine through the conserved F or W. The D gene is left open where the match is weak.

TRBV12-3/TRBV12-4	TRBJ2-7	-	CASSRDYEQYF
TRBV7-2	TRBJ1-5	TRBD1	CASSPRTGGHQPQHF
TRBV5-4	TRBJ2-3	TRBD1	CASSGRDRGTDTQYF
TRBV28	TRBJ2-3	TRBD1	CASTTDRGDTQYF
TRBV7-9	TRBJ2-1	TRBD2	CASSLGGRGVDEQFF
TRBV28	TRBJ1-2	-	CATTDRLGYTF
TRBV2	TRBJ1-2	-	CASRDRYYGYTF
TRBV4-1	TRBJ1-6	-	CASSQEGEGSPLHF
TRBV28	TRBJ2-5	-	CASSLYPGRRETQYF
TRBV19	TRBJ2-2	-	CASSIRGSGELFF
TRBV5-1	TRBJ2-3	TRBD2	CASSSIGLAGGRDTQYF
TRBV6-5	TRBJ1-1	TRBD1	CATRQGAFTEAFF
TRBV11-2	TRBJ1-5	-	CASSLEANQPQHF
TRBV28	TRBJ1-3	TRBD1	CASSFRQGGFQHF
TRBV19	TRBJ1-6	-	CASSSATFNSPLHF
TRBV4-1	TRBJ2-3	-	CASSRSSGGQGDTQYF
TRBV11-2	TRBJ1-1	-	CASSLIGGTEAFF
TRBV5-4	TRBJ2-7	-	CASSLSLLSYEQYF
TRBV7-9	TRBJ1-1	-	CAIQTNTEAFF
TRBV6-5	TRBJ2-7	-	CASSYGLGGEQYF
TRBV19	TRBJ2-5	-	CASSQGSETQYF
TRBV6-5	TRBJ2-7	-	CASSFDLTYEQYF
TRBV27	TRBJ2-5	TRBD1	CASSTNRGWETQYF
TRBV16	TRBJ1-2	-	CASSQSRGGRGYTF
TRBV5-1	TRBJ2-7	-	CASSPASGDTYEQYF
TRBV6-1	TRBJ1-1	-	CASSEVGLIGREAFF
TRBV15	TRBJ2-7	-	CATSRGGTPPYEQYF
TRBV19	TRBJ2-1	TRBD2	CASRGGSNNEQFF
TRBV6-2/TRBV6-3	TRBJ2-7	TRBD2	CASSYSLLETSGRSGNYEQYF
TRBV2	TRBJ2-1	TRBD2	CASSGLAGAYNEQFF
TRBV9	TRBJ2-1	-	CASSVSLGGYNEQFF
TRBV9	TRBJ2-2	-	CASSSQMATGELFF
TRBV28	TRBJ1-5	TRBD1	CASRGTGGNQPQHF